There are a few counts of the clone carrying this T cell receptor beta chain. The antigen remains unidentified. This sample stems from a study of T cell responses to AZD1222 COVID-19 vaccine. General study results and limits: Repertoire sampling happened only post peak T cell response. With two AZD1222 doses given, Spike-specific TCR breadth and depth both rose. Unmutated regions of variants are reportedly targeted by nearly half of spike-specific TCRs. Only 5 or 6 people who got AZD1222 tested seropositive at baseline.

Clones were sequenced by immunoSEQ multiplex PCR, and TCRdb holds only the in-frame ones, with some missing. The profile shows 90,000 to 120,000 clones, around nine tenths of them singletons. V was pared by 2 bases and J by 6 bases, with 13 bases between. Germline V gene data show CDR1 as LGHDT and CDR2 as YNNKEL (reference sequence). The CDR3 sequence is 14 residues long. The chain carries TRBV3-1 (or the pseudogene TRBV3-2) and TRBJ1-2, with D tentatively TRBD1 (5 bases). The sample consisted of peripheral blood, taken on day 0 of AZD1222 vaccination. This TCR was sampled from an adult in good health. The CDR3 loop reads CASSQMQGWDGYTF. The CDR3 DNA reads as TGTGCCAGCAGCCAAATGCAGGGTTGGGATGGCTACACCTTC.